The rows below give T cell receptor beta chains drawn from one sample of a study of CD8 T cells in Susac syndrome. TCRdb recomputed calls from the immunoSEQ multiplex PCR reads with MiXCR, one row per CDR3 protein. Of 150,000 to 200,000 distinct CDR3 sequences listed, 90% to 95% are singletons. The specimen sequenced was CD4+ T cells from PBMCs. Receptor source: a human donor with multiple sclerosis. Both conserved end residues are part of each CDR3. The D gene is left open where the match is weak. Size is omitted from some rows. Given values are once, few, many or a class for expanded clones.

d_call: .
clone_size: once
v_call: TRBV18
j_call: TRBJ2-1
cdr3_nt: TGTGCCAGCTCAACCTACAATGAGCAGTTCTTC
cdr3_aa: CASSTYNEQFF

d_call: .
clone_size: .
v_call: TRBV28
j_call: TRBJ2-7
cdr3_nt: TGTGCCAGCAGTTGGTCCATGACAGGACGAAACTACGAGCAGTACTTC
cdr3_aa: CASSWSMTGRNYEQYF

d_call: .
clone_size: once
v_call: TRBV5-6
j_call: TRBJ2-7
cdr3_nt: TGTGCCAGCAGCTTGGGTTGGGGGAACGCCTACGAGCAGTACTTC
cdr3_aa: CASSLGWGNAYEQYF

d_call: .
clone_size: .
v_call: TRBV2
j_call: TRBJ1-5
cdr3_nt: TGTGCCAGCAGTACCGACGCTCAGCCCCAGCATTTT
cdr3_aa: CASSTDAQPQHF

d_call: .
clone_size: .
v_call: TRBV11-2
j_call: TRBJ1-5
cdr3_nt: TGTGCCAGCAGCTTAGGCAGCACTAGCAATCAGCCCCAGCATTTT
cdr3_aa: CASSLGSTSNQPQHF

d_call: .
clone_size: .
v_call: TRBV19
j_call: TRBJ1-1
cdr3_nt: TGTGCCAGTAGTAGCCTTCCCTCCGACTCTGGGGGCACTGAAGCTTTCTTT
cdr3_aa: CASSSLPSDSGGTEAFF

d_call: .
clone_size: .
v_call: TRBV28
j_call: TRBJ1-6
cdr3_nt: TGTGCCAGCGGGAGCAACTCCTATAATTCACCCCTCCACTTT
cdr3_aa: CASGSNSYNSPLHF

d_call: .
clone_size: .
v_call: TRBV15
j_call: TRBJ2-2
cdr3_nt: TGTGCCACCAGCAGACCCAGGGGCGATGTGAAGACCGGGGAGCTGTTTTTT
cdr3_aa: CATSRPRGDVKTGELFF

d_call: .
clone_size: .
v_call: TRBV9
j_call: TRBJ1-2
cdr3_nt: TGTGCCAGCAGCGTAGCTGGAGCGGTTCGAGGCTACACCTTC
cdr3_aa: CASSVAGAVRGYTF

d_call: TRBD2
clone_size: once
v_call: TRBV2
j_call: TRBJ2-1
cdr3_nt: TGTGCCCCCAGGGCGGTAGCGGGGCGGAGGGAGCAGTTCTTC
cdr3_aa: CAPRAVAGRREQFF

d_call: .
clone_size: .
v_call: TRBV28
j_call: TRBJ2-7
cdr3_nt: TGTGCCAGCAGCACGACAAGTCCCTACGAGCAGTACTTC
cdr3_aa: CASSTTSPYEQYF

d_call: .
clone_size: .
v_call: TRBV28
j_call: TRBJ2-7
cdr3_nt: TGTGCCAGCAGTTCCGGAGGGCTCCTCTCCTACGAGCAGTACTTC
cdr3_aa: CASSSGGLLSYEQYF

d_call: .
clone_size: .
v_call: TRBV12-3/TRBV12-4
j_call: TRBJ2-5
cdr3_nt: TGTGCCAGCAGTGTCGGTCAGGGGGAGACCCAGTACTTC
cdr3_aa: CASSVGQGETQYF

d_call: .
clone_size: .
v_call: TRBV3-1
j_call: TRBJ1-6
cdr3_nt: TGTGCCAGCAGCCAAGGGGAAGGGCGCTATAATTCACCCCTCCACTTT
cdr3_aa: CASSQGEGRYNSPLHF

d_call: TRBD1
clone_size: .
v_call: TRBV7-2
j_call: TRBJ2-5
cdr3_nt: TGTGCCAGCAGCCGTAGGGGACAGCCGGAGACCCAGTACTTC
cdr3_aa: CASSRRGQPETQYF

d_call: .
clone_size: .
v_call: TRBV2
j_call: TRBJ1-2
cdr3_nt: TGTGCCAGCACACTGACAGGTTTTAACTATGGCTACACCTTC
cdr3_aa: CASTLTGFNYGYTF

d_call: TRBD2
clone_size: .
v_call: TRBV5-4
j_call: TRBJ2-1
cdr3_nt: TGTGCCAGCAGCTCTATCCAGCGGGGGGGCTACAATGAGCAGTTCTTC
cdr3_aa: CASSSIQRGGYNEQFF

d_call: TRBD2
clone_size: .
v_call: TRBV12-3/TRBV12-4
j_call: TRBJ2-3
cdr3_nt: TGTGCCAGCAGTGATCCAGCGGGAGTTGGCACAGATACGCAGTATTTT
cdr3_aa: CASSDPAGVGTDTQYF

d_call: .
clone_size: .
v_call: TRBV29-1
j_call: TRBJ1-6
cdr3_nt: TGCAGCGTTGAGGCCAATTCACCCCTCCACTTT
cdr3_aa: CSVEANSPLHF